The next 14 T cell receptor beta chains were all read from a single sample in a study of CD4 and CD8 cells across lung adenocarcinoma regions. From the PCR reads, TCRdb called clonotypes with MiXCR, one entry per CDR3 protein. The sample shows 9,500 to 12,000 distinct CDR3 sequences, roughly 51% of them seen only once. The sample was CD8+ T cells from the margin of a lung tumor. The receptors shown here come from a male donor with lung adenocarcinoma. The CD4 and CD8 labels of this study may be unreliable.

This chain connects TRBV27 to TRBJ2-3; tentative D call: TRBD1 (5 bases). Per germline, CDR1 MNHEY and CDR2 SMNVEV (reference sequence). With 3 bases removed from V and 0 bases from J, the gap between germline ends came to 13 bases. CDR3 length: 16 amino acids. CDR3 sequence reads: CASSFHQTASTDTQYF. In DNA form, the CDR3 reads TGTGCCAGCAGTTTCCACCAGACAGCTAGCACAGATACGCAGTATTTT.

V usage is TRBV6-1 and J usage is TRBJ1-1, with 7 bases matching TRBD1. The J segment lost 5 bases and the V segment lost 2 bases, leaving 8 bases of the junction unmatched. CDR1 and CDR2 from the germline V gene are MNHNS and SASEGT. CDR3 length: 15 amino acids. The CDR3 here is CASSEYGQVGTEAFF. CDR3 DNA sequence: TGTGCCAGCAGTGAATACGGACAGGTGGGAACTGAAGCTTTCTTT.

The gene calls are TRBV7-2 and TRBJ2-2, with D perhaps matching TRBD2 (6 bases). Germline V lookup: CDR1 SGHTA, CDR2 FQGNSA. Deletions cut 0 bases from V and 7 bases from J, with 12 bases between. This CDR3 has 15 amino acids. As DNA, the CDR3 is TGTGCCAGCAGCTTAGCTGCAGGGAGGAGCGGGGAGCTGTTTTTT. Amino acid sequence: CASSLAAGRSGELFF.

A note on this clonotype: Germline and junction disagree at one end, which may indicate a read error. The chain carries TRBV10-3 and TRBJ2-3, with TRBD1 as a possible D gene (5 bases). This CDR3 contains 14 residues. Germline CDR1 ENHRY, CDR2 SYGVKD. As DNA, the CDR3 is TGCGGCGGCAAGGGGCGCCCGAACAAAAATACGCAGTATTTT. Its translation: CGGKGRPNKNTQYF.

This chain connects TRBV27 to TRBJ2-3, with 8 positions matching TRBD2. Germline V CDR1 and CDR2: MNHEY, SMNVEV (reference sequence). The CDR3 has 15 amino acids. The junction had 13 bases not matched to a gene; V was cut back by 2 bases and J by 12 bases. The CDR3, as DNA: TGTGCCAGCAGTTTAAAAGCGGGGGTCACAGATATTCAGTATTTT. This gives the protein CASSLKAGVTDIQYF.

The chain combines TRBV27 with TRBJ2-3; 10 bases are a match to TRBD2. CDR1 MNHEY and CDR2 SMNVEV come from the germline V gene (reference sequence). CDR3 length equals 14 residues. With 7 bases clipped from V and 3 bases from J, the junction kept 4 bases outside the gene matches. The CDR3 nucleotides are TGTGCCAGCAAAATAGCGGGAGGAACAGATACGCAGTATTTT. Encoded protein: CASKIAGGTDTQYF.

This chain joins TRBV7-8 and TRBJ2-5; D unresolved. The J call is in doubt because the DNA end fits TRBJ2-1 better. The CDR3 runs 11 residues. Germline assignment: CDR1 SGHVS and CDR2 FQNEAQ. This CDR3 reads CASSVALGQFF. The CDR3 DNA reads TGTGCCAGCAGCGTCGCGCTTGGGCAGTTCTTC.

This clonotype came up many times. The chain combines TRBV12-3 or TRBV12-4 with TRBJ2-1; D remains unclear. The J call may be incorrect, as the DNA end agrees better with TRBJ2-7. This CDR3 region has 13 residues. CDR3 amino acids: CASSLIEGVEQYF. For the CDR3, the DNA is TGTGCCAGCAGTTTAATCGAAGGTGTCGAGCAGTACTTC.

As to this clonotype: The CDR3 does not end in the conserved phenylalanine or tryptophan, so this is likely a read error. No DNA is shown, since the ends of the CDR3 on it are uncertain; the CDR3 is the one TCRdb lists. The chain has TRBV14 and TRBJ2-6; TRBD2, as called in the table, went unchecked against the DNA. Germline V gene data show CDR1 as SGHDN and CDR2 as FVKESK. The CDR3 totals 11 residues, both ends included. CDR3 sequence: CASSQDYPSSG.

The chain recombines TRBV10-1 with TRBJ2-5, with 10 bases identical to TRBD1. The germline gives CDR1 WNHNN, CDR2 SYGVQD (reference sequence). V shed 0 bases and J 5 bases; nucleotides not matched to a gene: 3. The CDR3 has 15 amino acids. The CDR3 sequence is CASSESTGGLETQYF. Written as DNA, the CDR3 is TGCGCCAGCAGTGAGTCGACAGGGGGCTTGGAGACCCAGTACTTC.

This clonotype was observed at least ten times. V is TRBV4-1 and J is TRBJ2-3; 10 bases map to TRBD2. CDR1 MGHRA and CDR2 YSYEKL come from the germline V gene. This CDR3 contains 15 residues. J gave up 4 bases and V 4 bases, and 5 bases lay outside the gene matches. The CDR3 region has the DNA TGCGCCAGCAGCCCGGGACTAGCGAACGCAGATACGCAGTATTTT. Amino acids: CASSPGLANADTQYF.

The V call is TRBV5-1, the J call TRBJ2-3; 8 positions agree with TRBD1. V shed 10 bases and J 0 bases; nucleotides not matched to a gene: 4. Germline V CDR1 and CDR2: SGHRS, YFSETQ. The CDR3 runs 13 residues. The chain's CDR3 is CAGGTGSTDTQYF. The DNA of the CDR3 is TGCGCCGGCGGGACAGGCAGCACAGATACGCAGTATTTT.

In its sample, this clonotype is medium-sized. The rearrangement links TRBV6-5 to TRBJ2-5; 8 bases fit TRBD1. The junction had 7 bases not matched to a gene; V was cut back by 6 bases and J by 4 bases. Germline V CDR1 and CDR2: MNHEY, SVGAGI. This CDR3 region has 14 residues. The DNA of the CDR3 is TGTGCCAGCAGCCCCACAGGGGGTGGAGAGACCCAGTACTTC. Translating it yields CASSPTGGGETQYF.

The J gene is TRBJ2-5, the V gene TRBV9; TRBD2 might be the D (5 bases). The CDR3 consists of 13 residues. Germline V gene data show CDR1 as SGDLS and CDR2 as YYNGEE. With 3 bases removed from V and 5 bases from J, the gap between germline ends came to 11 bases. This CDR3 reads CASSGIARETQYF. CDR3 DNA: TGTGCCAGCAGCGGAATAGCGAGGGAGACCCAGTACTTC.